Below are 15 T cell receptor beta chains sequenced from a single sample in a study of T cells in Graves' hyperthyroidism and ophthalmopathy. Regions amplified from RNA transcripts were the TCR beta CDR3 regions. Researchers ran a first-round RT-PCR on the TCR CDR3 using the HTBI primer set. TCRdb analysed the multiplex PCR reads with MiXCR anew, one entry per CDR3 protein. The data contain 75,000 to 100,000 distinct CDR3 sequences, about half of them singletons. Input material: blood. The receptors derive from a woman between 40 and 50 years old with Graves' hyperthyroidism.

This clonotype was counted at least ten times. This rearrangement joins TRBV14 to TRBJ1-1; TRBD1 matches 11 bases. This CDR3 spans 15 amino acids. CDR1 and CDR2 (germline): SGHDN, FVKESK. V shed 4 bases, J shed 4 bases, and the junction held 5 bases outside the gene matches. In DNA, the CDR3 is TGTGCCAGCAGCCGGACAGGGGGCGTTGGCACTGAAGCTTTCTTT. Its translation: CASSRTGGVGTEAFF.

This clonotype appeared a few times. V gene TRBV27 combines with J gene TRBJ1-1, with D uncertain. Germline V gives CDR1 MNHEY, CDR2 SMNVEV (reference sequence). CDR3 length: 13 amino acids. Trimming left V 7 bases short and J 0 bases short, with 9 bases between. The CDR3 nucleotides are TGTGCCAGCAAATCGGGGTTGAACACTGAAGCTTTCTTT. Amino acid sequence: CASKSGLNTEAFF.

This clonotype has only a few counts. This chain uses TRBV7-3 with TRBJ2-7; 7 bases agree with TRBD2. Germline V lookup: CDR1 SGHTA, CDR2 FQGTGA. CDR3 length equals 13 residues. The trim removed 6 bases at V and 0 bases at J, leaving 2 bases unmatched. The DNA of the CDR3 is TGTGCCAGCAGGAGCGGGAACTCCTACGAGCAGTACTTC. The encoded protein is CASRSGNSYEQYF.

The chain joins TRBV7-3 to TRBJ2-5, with D possibly matching TRBD2 (6 bases). Trimming cost V 5 bases and J 5 bases, with 18 bases left between them. This CDR3 region has 15 residues. Germline CDR1 is SGHTA and CDR2 is FQGTGA. CDR3 nucleotide sequence: TGTGCCAGCAGCCTGTTACAAACCGGGAGTGAGACCCAGTACTTC. As protein: CASSLLQTGSETQYF.

This clonotype was recorded at least ten times. The genes are TRBV7-2 and TRBJ2-7; tentative D call: TRBD1 (5 bases). The CDR3 covers 13 residues. Trimming took off 2 bases at V and 4 bases at J, with 9 bases between the two ends. Germline values: CDR1 SGHTA, CDR2 FQGNSA. In DNA, the CDR3 is TGTGCCAGCAGCTTAAGCACAGGTTACGAGCAGTACTTC. It yields the protein CASSLSTGYEQYF. Complete variable domain (other parts from reference TRBV7-2 and TRBJ2-7): GAGVSQSPSNKVTEKGKDVELRCDPISGHTALYWYRQSLGQGLEFLIYFQGNSAPDKSGLPSDRFSAERTGGSVSTLTIQRTQQEDSAVYLCASSLSTGYEQYFGPGTRLTVT.

This clonotype came up many times. The rearrangement links TRBV20-1 to TRBJ2-7; possibly TRBD1 for D (6 bases). The germline gives CDR1 DFQATT, CDR2 SNEGSKA (reference sequence). V was pared by 2 bases and J by 2 bases, with 13 bases between. The CDR3 is 14 residues long. The CDR3 DNA reads TGCAGTGCTAGACCACAGGACAGAACCTACGAGCAGTACTTC. As protein: CSARPQDRTYEQYF.

On this clonotype: Relative to the germline gene, one junction end is altered; a read error may explain this. The chain joins TRBV11-3 to TRBJ2-5; D may be TRBD1 (5 bases). This CDR3 has 14 residues. CDR1 and CDR2 from the germline V gene are SGHNT and YENEEA. The CDR3 loop is CASSSFRVGETQHF. CDR3 DNA: TGTGCCAGCAGCTCTTTCAGGGTCGGAGAGACCCAGCACTTC.

The sample holds many counts of this clonotype. J is TRBJ2-2 and V is TRBV7-9, with 10 bases matching TRBD2. The V gene's germline CDR1 is SEHNR and CDR2 FQNEAQ (reference sequence). V lost 6 bases to trimming and J lost 4 bases; unmatched junction nucleotides: 5. This CDR3 is built from 15 residues. The CDR3 is CASRRTSGFTGELFF. The CDR3, as DNA: TGTGCCAGCAGGAGGACTAGCGGCTTCACCGGGGAGCTGTTTTTT.

This clonotype was found a few times. J is TRBJ1-2 and V is TRBV2; possible D gene TRBD1, 5 bases. The CDR3 has 13 residues. Deletions cut 5 bases from V and 4 bases from J, with 11 bases between. Germline loops: CDR1 SNHLY, CDR2 FYNNEI. Here the CDR3 DNA reads TGTGCCAGCAGTCGAGAGGGGAGCTATGGCTACACCTTC. Residues: CASSREGSYGYTF.

The rearrangement joins TRBV7-6 to TRBJ1-6, with a tentative D call TRBD1 (5 bases). V shed 4 bases and J shed 7 bases, with 14 bases lying between them. The CDR3 totals 15 residues. CDR1 is SGHVS, CDR2 FNYEAQ, per germline. The CDR3 region has the DNA TGTGCCAGCAGCTCCGGACACCTAGGGAATTCACCCCTCCACTTT. Protein product: CASSSGHLGNSPLHF.

This clonotype was detected many times. This chain connects TRBV2 to TRBJ2-3; TRBD2 matches at 12 bases. Germline loops: CDR1 SNHLY, CDR2 FYNNEI. The CDR3 loop spans 20 amino acids. J was trimmed by 0 bases and V by 0 bases; bases with no gene match: 10. The CDR3 region is CASSEAVGTSGPTSTDTQYF. CDR3 nucleotide sequence: TGTGCCAGCAGTGAAGCGGTCGGGACTAGCGGGCCTACTAGCACAGATACGCAGTATTTT.

The chain has TRBV29-1 and TRBJ2-5, with 8 bases identical to TRBD2. Germline V CDR1 and CDR2: SQVTM, ANQGSEA. J lost 0 bases, V lost 3 bases, and 3 bases had no gene match. The CDR3 length is 14 residues. CDR3 in amino acids: CSVDPSGYQETQYF. In DNA, the CDR3 is TGCAGCGTTGACCCTAGCGGGTACCAAGAGACCCAGTACTTC.

This clonotype was detected ten times or more. The J gene is TRBJ2-5, the V gene TRBV7-9, with a weak D call TRBD2 (5 bases). The CDR3 sequence is 18 residues long. Germline V lookup: CDR1 SEHNR, CDR2 FQNEAQ (reference sequence). Trimming left V 5 bases short and J 5 bases short, with 27 bases between. Here the CDR3 reads CASSDPPREQPVRETQYF. The CDR3 DNA follows: TGTGCCAGCAGCGACCCCCCCCGGGAACAGCCGGTACGGGAGACCCAGTACTTC. Full variable domain (rest looked up from reference TRBV7-9 and TRBJ2-5): DTGVSQNPRHKITKRGQNVTFRCDPISEHNRLYWYRQTLGQGPEFLTYFQNEAQLEKSRLLSDRFSAERPKGSFSTLEIQRTEQGDSAMYLCASSDPPREQPVRETQYFGPGTRLLVL.

On this clonotype itself: A much larger clone sits a single nucleotide away, making a read error possible. The V gene is TRBV11-3, the J gene TRBJ2-6; 8 bases agree with TRBD2. This CDR3 comprises 13 residues. Germline V gene data show CDR1 as SGHNT and CDR2 as YENEEA. DNA for the CDR3: TGTGCCAGCAGCCTGCGGGGGGCCAACGTCCCGACTTTC. It specifies CASSLRGANVPTF. Variable domain in full (rest from reference TRBV11-3 and TRBJ2-6): EAGVVQSPRYKIIEKKQPVAFWCNPISGHNTLYWYLQNLGQGPELLIRYENEEAVDDSQLPKDRFSAERLKGVDSTLKIQPAELGDSAVYLCASSLRGANVPTFGAGSRLTVL.

V is TRBV20-1 and J is TRBJ2-3, with no clear D. Germline-derived CDR1 and CDR2 are DFQATT and SNEGSKA (reference sequence). The CDR3 has 14 residues. Trimming stripped 4 bases from V and 0 bases from J, with 11 bases between. CDR3 nucleotide sequence: TGCAGTGCTACCCGGCAGGCTAGCACAGATACGCAGTATTTT. It specifies CSATRQASTDTQYF.